This passage covers 29 T cell receptor beta chains from one sample sequenced in a study of T-cell reconstitution after alpha-beta-depleted transplantation in children. The library targeted TCRbeta and was prepared with unique molecular identifiers. TCRdb re-called the PCR reads through MiXCR, storing one row per CDR3 protein. Among hundreds of thousands of distinct CDR3 sequences listed, approximately 15% were seen once. The sequencing used PBMCs, mostly from graft donor cells, collected 360 days after TCRalphabeta/CD19-depleted stem cell transplant. The receptors come from a male patient aged 2-15 years who had a stem cell transplant for acute lymphoblastic leukemia, so the T cells may come from the graft donor.

The V call is TRBV11-2, the J call TRBJ2-5, with 8 bases lining up with TRBD1. V gave up 3 bases and J gave up 1 base; unmatched junction bases: 4. CDR3 length: 15 amino acids. Per the germline V gene, CDR1 is SGHAT and CDR2 is FQNNGV. The CDR3: CASSLGDRTQETQYF. CDR3 sequence (DNA): TGTGCCAGCAGCTTGGGGGACAGGACCCAAGAGACCCAGTACTTC.

The chain is built from TRBV13 and TRBJ2-5; D is tentatively TRBD1 or TRBD2 (6 bases each). This CDR3 contains 15 residues. V gave up 2 bases and J gave up 5 bases, with 15 bases separating them. CDR1 and CDR2 (germline): PRHDT, FYEKMQ (reference sequence). The CDR3 region is CASSLQGRLSETQYF. The CDR3 region has the DNA TGTGCCAGCAGCTTACAGGGGAGGCTTAGTGAGACCCAGTACTTC.

The V and J genes are TRBV7-2 and TRBJ2-5; 7 nucleotides line up with TRBD2. The ends lost 2 bases at V and 5 bases at J; junction bases unmatched: 5. The germline gives CDR1 SGHTA, CDR2 FQGNSA. The CDR3 is 14 amino acids. The CDR3 sequence: CASSLLWGGETQYF. The CDR3 region has the DNA TGTGCCAGCAGCTTATTATGGGGGGGGGAGACCCAGTACTTC.

This clonotype showed up just a few times. The gene calls are TRBV20-1 and TRBJ2-3; possible D gene TRBD2, 5 bases. The V and J ends lost 0 bases and 4 bases respectively, with 8 bases between them. This CDR3 is 13 amino acids long. CDR1 DFQATT and CDR2 SNEGSKA come from the germline V gene (reference sequence). The CDR3 spells CSARDTGADTQYF. In DNA, the CDR3 is TGCAGTGCTAGAGACACCGGGGCAGATACGCAGTATTTT.

This chain connects TRBV12-3 or TRBV12-4 to TRBJ2-5; D remains unclear. The ends were cut back, 5 bases at V and 2 bases at J, with 9 bases in the middle. The CDR3 runs to 13 residues. Written as DNA, the CDR3 is TGTGCCAGCAGTCCACATAAACAAGAGACCCAGTACTTC. The encoded protein is CASSPHKQETQYF.

V and J are TRBV12-3 or TRBV12-4 and TRBJ2-2; no firm D call. V lost 8 bases and J lost 6, with 10 bases in between. This CDR3 is 12 amino acids long. The chain's CDR3 is CASVMGPGELFF. The CDR3 DNA sequence: TGTGCCAGCGTCATGGGTCCCGGGGAGCTGTTTTTT.

This clonotype was counted many times. CDR3 in amino acids: CSVVGQGGYEQYF. The CDR3 nucleotides are TGCAGCGTTGTAGGACAGGGGGGCTACGAGCAGTACTTC. This sequence joins TRBV29-1 and TRBJ2-7; 10 bases are shared with TRBD1. Looked up from germline, CDR1 is SQVTM and CDR2 is ANQGSEA. The CDR3 is made up of 13 amino acids. V shed 4 bases, J shed 3 bases, and the junction held 3 bases outside the gene matches.

The sample holds a few counts of this clonotype. The gene calls are TRBV24-1 and TRBJ2-2, with D perhaps TRBD2 (5 bases). With 4 bases removed from V and 6 bases from J, the gap between germline ends came to 14 bases. The CDR3 has 15 amino acids. The V gene's germline CDR1 is KGHDR and CDR2 SFDVKD. For the CDR3, the DNA is TGTGCCACCAGTGACTTTGGGTGGGGAGCCGGGGAGCTGTTTTTT. It codes for CATSDFGWGAGELFF.

This clonotype was seen a few times. The V and J genes are TRBV5-5 and TRBJ2-1; perhaps TRBD1 as D (5 bases). Trimming removed 0 bases at V and 0 bases at J, with 7 bases between. Germline V gives CDR1 SGHKS, CDR2 YYEKEE (reference sequence). The CDR3 is made up of 15 amino acids. The CDR3 bases are TGTGCCAGCAGCTTGGGACAGAGCTCCTACAATGAGCAGTTCTTC. Protein sequence: CASSLGQSSYNEQFF. Full variable domain (remainder filled in from reference TRBV5-5 and TRBJ2-1): DAGVTQSPTHLIKTRGQQVTLRCSPISGHKSVSWYQQVLGQGPQFIFQYYEKEERGRGNFPDRFSARQFPNYSSELNVNALLLGDSALYLCASSLGQSSYNEQFFGPGTRLTVL.

The chain couples TRBV11-2 to TRBJ2-4; D possibly corresponds to TRBD2 (6 bases). CDR3 length: 15 amino acids. Germline CDR1 and CDR2: SGHAT and FQNNGV. The germline V and J ends were trimmed by 5 bases and 0 bases, with 11 bases remaining between them. In DNA form, the CDR3 reads TGTGCCAGCAGCCCCCTAGCGATAGCCAAAAACATTCAGTACTTC. This codes for CASSPLAIAKNIQYF. The full variable domain, rest sourced from reference TRBV11-2 and TRBJ2-4, is EAGVAQSPRYKIIEKRQSVAFWCNPISGHATLYWYQQILGQGPKLLIQFQNNGVVDDSQLPKDRFSAERLKGVDSTLKIQPAKLEDSAVYLCASSPLAIAKNIQYFGAGTRLSVL.

This chain connects TRBV7-9 to TRBJ1-6; tentatively, D is TRBD1 (6 bases). CDR1 and CDR2 from the germline V gene are SEHNR and FQNEAQ (reference sequence). The CDR3 is 16 amino acids. V gave up 6 bases and J gave up 5 bases, with 17 bases separating them. Written as DNA, the CDR3 is TGTGCCAGCAGGGCACAGGGTGGCGGGAATAATTCACCCCTCCACTTT. Amino acids: CASRAQGGGNNSPLHF.

This clonotype occurred a few times. The chain employs TRBV19 and TRBJ2-3; a weak D match, TRBD2 (6 bases). V dropped 7 bases and J dropped 6 bases, with 14 bases sitting between them. Germline values: CDR1 LNHDA, CDR2 SQIVND (reference sequence). The CDR3 loop spans 13 amino acids. The CDR3 DNA follows: TGTGCCAGTAACGAGGCGGGGTATGATACGCAGTATTTT. Encoded protein: CASNEAGYDTQYF.

The chain has TRBV28 and TRBJ2-5, with a tentative D call TRBD1 (6 bases). The CDR3 totals 13 residues. The germline V gene has CDR1 MDHEN and CDR2 SYDVKM. V shed 6 bases and J shed 3 bases, with 11 bases lying between them. CDR3 residues: CASRAQGKETQYF. The CDR3 DNA sequence: TGTGCCAGCAGGGCCCAGGGGAAAGAGACCCAGTACTTC.

The CDR3 loop reads CAWSVLGTDGRQPQHF. In DNA form, the CDR3 reads TGTGCCTGGAGTGTACTTGGGACCGATGGGCGTCAGCCCCAGCATTTT. This chain uses TRBV30 with TRBJ1-5; TRBD1 might be the D (5 bases). The germline gives CDR1 GTSNPN, CDR2 SVGIG (reference sequence). The V end lost 0 bases, the J end lost 6 bases, and 18 bases lay between the germline ends. This CDR3 has 16 amino acids. The complete variable domain, with remaining parts taken from reference TRBV30 and TRBJ1-5, reads SQTIHQWPATLVQPVGSPLSLECTVEGTSNPNLYWYRQAAGRGLQLLFYSVGIGQISSEVPQNLSASRPQDRQFILSSKKLLLSDSGFYLCAWSVLGTDGRQPQHFGDGTRLSIL.

This sequence joins TRBV7-9 and TRBJ2-3, with D uncertain. The ends were cut back, 4 bases at V and 10 bases at J, with 9 bases in the middle. The CDR3 has 11 amino acids. In germline, CDR1 is SEHNR, CDR2 FQNEAQ (reference sequence). CDR3: CASSSLGSQYF. CDR3 DNA: TGTGCCAGCAGCTCTCTCGGATCGCAGTATTTT.

This clonotype was seen repeatedly, ten times or more. The V call is TRBV20-1, the J call TRBJ2-7; tentative D call: TRBD2 (5 bases). In germline, CDR1 is DFQATT, CDR2 SNEGSKA (reference sequence). Between the trimmed V and J ends, which lost 0 bases and 3 bases, there was a span of 9 bases. The CDR3 extends over 13 amino acids. This CDR3 reads CSAREEDLYEQYF. DNA of the CDR3: TGCAGTGCTAGAGAGGAGGACCTCTACGAGCAGTACTTC.

This clonotype has a handful of counts. The rearrangement links TRBV11-2 to TRBJ2-1; no clear D. With 1 base removed from V and 2 bases from J, the gap between germline ends came to 12 bases. Germline assignment: CDR1 SGHAT and CDR2 FQNNGV. CDR3 length: 16 amino acids. CDR3 nucleotides: TGTGCCAGCAGCTTAGGAGGTCCGTTTGCCTACAATGAGCAGTTCTTC. The encoded protein is CASSLGGPFAYNEQFF.

The chain links TRBV5-4 to TRBJ2-5; TRBD1 or TRBD2 may be the D gene (7 bases each). This CDR3 comprises 19 residues. The V gene lost 1 base and the J gene lost 1 base, with 23 bases spanning the gap. CDR1 SGHNT and CDR2 YYREEE come from the germline V gene (reference sequence). The CDR3 loop is CASSLRGGGLGTVQETQYF. Written as DNA, the CDR3 is TGTGCCAGCAGCTTGCGCGGGGGTGGGTTGGGGACAGTCCAAGAGACCCAGTACTTC.

V and J are TRBV12-3 or TRBV12-4 and TRBJ2-3; D possibly matches TRBD1 or TRBD2 (5 bases each). The V gene lost 5 bases and the J gene lost 1 base, with 13 bases spanning the gap. The CDR3 covers 15 residues. The CDR3 nucleotides read TGTGCCAGCAGTGGACACTCCGGGGGCACAGATACGCAGTATTTT. This codes for CASSGHSGGTDTQYF.

The rearrangement links TRBV6-2 or TRBV6-3 to TRBJ2-3; D remains unclear. With 8 bases removed from V and 2 bases from J, the gap between germline ends came to 8 bases. This CDR3 is built from 12 residues. Germline V lookup: CDR1 MNHEY, CDR2 SVGEGT. The CDR3 DNA reads TGTGCCAGCTGCGGATACACAGATACGCAGTATTTT. It is translated as CASCGYTDTQYF.

The chain recombines TRBV4-3 with TRBJ1-2; TRBD1 matches 9 bases. The CDR3 is made up of 14 amino acids. J gave up 3 bases and V 6 bases, and 5 bases lay outside the gene matches. Looked up from germline, CDR1 is LGHNA and CDR2 is YSLEER. CDR3 nucleotide sequence: TGCGCCAGCAGAAAGGGACAGGGCGACTATGGCTACACCTTC. Translated, it gives CASRKGQGDYGYTF.

In this sample, this clonotype turned up a few times. Mismatch with germline at one junction end may stem from a read error. V usage is TRBV7-7 and J usage is TRBJ2-1; D might be TRBD1 (6 bases). The CDR3 sequence is 13 residues long. Germline CDR1 reads SSHAT; CDR2 reads FNYEAQ (reference sequence). For the CDR3, the DNA is TGTGCTAGCAGCTTACAGGGCTACAATGAGCAGTTCTTC. Translated, it gives CASSLQGYNEQFF. Drawing the rest from reference TRBV7-7 and TRBJ2-1, the complete variable domain is GAGVSQSPRYKVTKRGQDVTLRCDPISSHATLYWYQQALGQGPEFLTYFNYEAQPDKSGLPSDRFSAERPEGSISTLTIQRTEQRDSAMYRCASSLQGYNEQFFGPGTRLTVL.

J is TRBJ2-5 and V is TRBV10-3; perhaps TRBD1 as D (6 bases). The V end was cut by 8 bases, the J end by 3 bases, with 10 bases between. CDR3 size: 12 residues. CDR1 ENHRY and CDR2 SYGVKD come from the germline V gene. CDR3 region: CAISAGEETQYF. CDR3 sequence (DNA): TGTGCCATCTCTGCAGGGGAAGAGACCCAGTACTTC.

The chain combines TRBV5-1 with TRBJ2-1; 12 nucleotides align to TRBD2. This CDR3 has 15 amino acids. J was trimmed by 10 bases and V by 2 bases; bases with no gene match: 7. Germline-derived CDR1 and CDR2 are SGHRS and YFSETQ. The CDR3 is CASSFGLAGGSEQFF. CDR3 nucleotides: TGCGCCAGCAGCTTCGGGCTAGCGGGGGGGTCCGAGCAGTTCTTC.

Regarding this clonotype: One end of the junction fails to match germline, which may point to a read error. The gene calls are TRBV29-1 and TRBJ2-5; D ambiguous. CDR1 and CDR2 from the germline V gene are SQVTM and ANQGSEA. The CDR3 loop spans 11 amino acids. The CDR3 here is CSVEEISQDHF. The CDR3 nucleotides are TGCAGCGTTGAAGAGATATCTCAGGACCACTTC.

This clonotype was counted only a few times. The chain links TRBV12-3 or TRBV12-4 to TRBJ1-5, with no clear D. The CDR3 is 12 residues long. V lost 5 bases and J 7 bases, leaving 9 bases between the germline ends. The CDR3 coding sequence is TGTGCCAGCAGTCCATCAGTCCAGCCCCAGCATTTT. It yields the protein CASSPSVQPQHF.

The sample holds many counts of this clonotype. The chain uses TRBV5-1 and TRBJ1-2, with D possibly matching TRBD1 (5 bases). The length of the CDR3 is 13 residues. V was shortened by 4 bases and J by 2 bases, with 9 bases between the two germline ends. In germline, CDR1 is SGHRS, CDR2 YFSETQ. CDR3 in amino acids: CASSRDSNYGYTF. CDR3 sequence (DNA): TGCGCCAGCAGCCGAGACAGCAACTATGGCTACACCTTC.

This clonotype turned up a few times. The chain recombines TRBV27 with TRBJ2-1; 10 positions agree with TRBD2. The CDR3 runs 17 residues. Germline CDR1 reads MNHEY; CDR2 reads SMNVEV (reference sequence). Germline trimming cut 5 bases from V and 2 bases from J; bases unmatched to any gene: 9. The CDR3 sequence: CASSPLTLAGTYNEQFF. In nucleotides, the CDR3 is TGTGCCAGCAGTCCACTAACACTAGCGGGAACCTACAATGAGCAGTTCTTC.

V is TRBV20-1 and J is TRBJ2-7; TRBD1 aligns across 7 bases. CDR1 and CDR2 from the germline V gene are DFQATT and SNEGSKA (reference sequence). V was clipped by 6 bases and J by 3 bases; unmatched bases: 11. CDR3 length equals 14 residues. CDR3 loop: CSASDRALVYEQYF. CDR3 bases: TGCAGTGCCAGTGACAGGGCACTAGTCTACGAGCAGTACTTC.